The 9 T cell receptor beta chains given below trace back to one sample, sequenced in a study of Graves' ophthalmopathy and Graves' hyperthyroidism. Amplified material comprised TCR beta CDR3 regions derived from RNA transcripts. HTBI-primed first-round RT-PCR preceded second-round multiplex PCR. In TCRdb, the multiplex PCR reads were re-called with MiXCR into one record per CDR3 protein. This table has 300,000 to 350,000 distinct CDR3 sequences, around a sixth appearing once. Sequencing used peripheral blood. The receptors here all came from an adult man with Graves' ophthalmopathy.

This clonotype was counted at least ten times. The chain uses TRBV12-3 or TRBV12-4 and TRBJ2-7, with D perhaps given as TRBD1 or TRBD2 (6 bases each). This CDR3 comprises 15 residues. Trimming stripped 7 bases from V and 3 bases from J, with 19 bases between. The CDR3 coding sequence is TGTGCCAGCACCAAGGGGGGCAGGAGCATCTACGAGCAGTACTTC. Its translation is CASTKGGRSIYEQYF.

This clonotype was recorded at least ten times. V usage is TRBV7-2 and J usage is TRBJ1-1; D is possibly TRBD1 (6 bases). The CDR3 covers 14 residues. V was trimmed by 5 bases and J by 3 bases, leaving 13 bases between them. In germline, CDR1 is SGHTA, CDR2 FQGNSA. The CDR3 bases are TGTGCCAGCAGCCGTCGACAGGTACACACTGAAGCTTTCTTT. It specifies CASSRRQVHTEAFF.

This clonotype was seen many times. The CDR3 region is CASSPAQGRAFF. CDR3 bases: TGTGCCAGCAGTCCCGCGCAGGGGAGGGCTTTCTTT. The chain has TRBV6-5 and TRBJ1-1; tentative D call: TRBD1 (6 bases). The CDR3 spans 12 residues. Germline V lookup: CDR1 MNHEY, CDR2 SVGAGI. Trimming removed 5 bases at V and 11 bases at J, with 15 bases between.

This clonotype was counted many times. V is TRBV3-1 and J is TRBJ2-7, with TRBD2 matching 7 bases. Trimming took 5 bases from V and 0 from J; bases not matched to a gene: 4. Germline V gives CDR1 LGHDT, CDR2 YNNKEL (reference sequence). This CDR3 spans 14 amino acids. CDR3 nucleotides: TGTGCCAGCAGCGCAACTAGCGCCTCCTACGAGCAGTACTTC. Its translation is CASSATSASYEQYF.

This clonotype was seen ten or more times. The junction departs from germline at one end; a sequencing error may be responsible. V gene TRBV30 combines with J gene TRBJ2-2; the match to TRBD2 covers 11 bases. Per germline, CDR1 GTSNPN and CDR2 SVGIG (reference sequence). CDR3 length: 14 residues. The CDR3 loop reads CASSSGGNAGELFF. The CDR3 region has the DNA TGTGCCTCCTCTAGCGGGGGGAACGCCGGGGAGCTGTTTTTT.

This clonotype was observed many times. The rearrangement links TRBV28 to TRBJ2-7; TRBD2 agrees at 13 bases. This CDR3 contains 15 residues. Germline CDR1 and CDR2: MDHEN and SYDVKM. V was clipped by 5 bases and J by 3 bases; unmatched bases: 4. The DNA for the CDR3 is TGTGCCAGCAGTCGACTAGCGGGGGGAATCTACGAGCAGTACTTC. Translating it yields CASSRLAGGIYEQYF.

This clonotype was seen repeatedly, ten times or more. V and J are TRBV18 and TRBJ1-1; D is unclear. The CDR3 consists of 13 residues. Trimming cost V 3 bases and J 1 base, with 6 bases left between them. Germline CDR1 is KGHSH and CDR2 is LQKENI. The CDR3 nucleotides read TGTGCCAGCTCACCTAAGACGAACACTGAAGCTTTCTTT. This codes for CASSPKTNTEAFF.

This clonotype was picked up many times. Germline and junction disagree at one end, which may indicate a read error. The chain is built from TRBV11-2 and TRBJ1-1; maybe TRBD1 (5 bases). Germline CDR1 is SGHAT and CDR2 is FQNNGV. The CDR3 has 15 amino acids. The CDR3: CASSLVGQANSEAFF. CDR3 DNA sequence: TGTGCCAGCAGCTTAGTAGGACAAGCGAACTCTGAAGCTTTCTTT.

This clonotype appeared many times. The rearrangement uses TRBV27 and TRBJ1-1, with D tentatively TRBD1 (6 bases). The CDR3 is 12 residues long. Trimming removed 4 bases at V and 11 bases at J, with 14 bases between. Germline V gene data show CDR1 as MNHEY and CDR2 as SMNVEV (reference sequence). The CDR3 loop reads CASSSGQGWAFF. The CDR3 region has the DNA TGTGCCAGCAGTTCAGGTCAGGGGTGGGCTTTCTTT.